This entry concerns a single TCR beta chain. The data belong to a study of blood T cell repertoires in COVID-19. Study at large: Samples of COVID-19 (acute and convalescent) were obtained from the United States, Italy and Spain. The cDNA or gDNA used as material had been derived from T cells, B-cell-depleted T cells, or PBMCs.

Germline CDR1 and CDR2: SGHTA and FQGNSA. The V end was cut by 4 bases, the J end by 3 bases, with 12 bases between. The CDR3 is made up of 14 amino acids. As handled by the study authors: Amplification of reference gene primers provided the estimated nucleated cell counts. Profiling relied on immunoSEQ multiplex PCR, and the TCRdb table lists in-frame clones only, not all of them. The V and J calls and clone size are taken from that table; D and trimming were inferred from the DNA. The data hold some 80,000 clones, with 70% to 85% observed a single time. The sequenced sample was peripheral blood. This rearrangement joins TRBV7-2 to TRBJ1-1; a possible D gene is TRBD1 (5 bases). The origin of this receptor is a woman aged 45-65 years with acute or convalescent COVID-19. The CDR3 sequence: CASSYDSRYTEAFF. The CDR3 region has the DNA TGTGCCAGCAGCTACGACAGCAGGTACACTGAAGCTTTCTTT.